The 2 T cell receptor beta chains reported below all come from one sample, sequenced in a study of T cell responses to AZD1222 COVID-19 vaccine. The assay was immunoSEQ multiplex PCR, and TCRdb's table has in-frame clones only and misses some. The repertoire holds 190,000 or so clones, with more than 70% as singletons. The sample in question was peripheral blood, obtained 28 days after the second AZD1222 dose. The receptor source for this set is an adult who received the AZD1222 COVID-19 vaccine.

This rearrangement joins TRBV30 to TRBJ1-6, with D hard to call. CDR3 length: 12 residues. V was cut by 3 bases and J by 5 bases, with 5 bases left in between. Germline CDR1 GTSNPN, CDR2 SVGIG (reference sequence). The CDR3 bases are TGTGCCTGGAGGGAGAATAATTCACCCCTCCACTTT. Its translation: CAWRENNSPLHF.

This clone was observed a few times. The chain has TRBV19 and TRBJ2-7; 10 nucleotides align to TRBD2. The germline CDR1 and CDR2 sequences are LNHDA and SQIVND (reference sequence). CDR3 size: 15 residues. With 5 bases clipped from V and 7 bases from J, the junction kept 11 bases outside the gene matches. The CDR3 nucleotides are TGTGCCAGTAGTGGTCGACTAGCGGGCGAGGGAGAGCAGTACTTC. Translating it yields CASSGRLAGEGEQYF.